One TCR beta chain is described in this entry. TCR beta from blood CD8+ and CD4+ T cells was sequenced. In contrast to the negatively isolated CD8+ and CD4+ T cells, TEMRA cells were FACS-enriched. Trimming took 0 bases from V and 2 from J; bases not matched to a gene: 4. Germline values: CDR1 MNHEY, CDR2 SVGEGT. The CDR3 has 16 residues. This record comes from a study of CD8 T cells in Susac syndrome. Reverse transcription of roughly 0.45 to 1 ug RNA used random hexamers. TCR beta CDR3 was amplified by immunoSEQ covering 54 Vbeta and 13 Jbeta. TCRdb analysed the immunoSEQ multiplex PCR reads with MiXCR anew, one entry per CDR3 protein. The table has about 66,000 distinct CDR3 sequences, around 95% seen once.

Source material: CD8+ T cells from PBMCs. The TCR comes from a human donor with multiple sclerosis. V and J are TRBV6-2 or TRBV6-3 and TRBJ2-1, with TRBD2 matching 7 bases. This CDR3 reads CASSYSGRPPYNEQFF. CDR3 in DNA: TGTGCCAGCAGTTACTCCGGGAGGCCTCCCTACAATGAGCAGTTCTTC.